These 32 T cell receptor beta chains came from one sample sequenced in a study of CD8+ T cells in alopecia areata. RNA extraction was followed by reverse transcription into cDNA, which acted as the sequencing template. Measured with immunoSEQ multiplex PCR; TCRdb has only the in-frame clones, and not every one. The sample records about 200,000 clones, about three fifths being singletons. Treatment described: oral pan-JAK inhibitor, 5-10 mg twice daily. This sample comprised CD4+ T cells sorted from blood, obtained at week 4, from a patient treated with tofacitinib. The receptors come from a human donor with alopecia areata.

The chain has TRBV11-2 and TRBJ2-3; 8 nucleotides match TRBD1. Germline trimming cut 7 bases from V and 2 bases from J; bases unmatched to any gene: 8. The CDR3 extends over 15 amino acids. Looked up from germline, CDR1 is SGHAT and CDR2 is FQNNGV. CDR3 in amino acids: CASTIRQGNTDTQYF. As DNA, the CDR3 is TGTGCCAGCACCATTCGACAGGGGAACACAGATACGCAGTATTTT.

This chain joins TRBV2 and TRBJ2-6, with D possibly matching TRBD2 (6 bases). V was shortened by 4 bases and J by 19 bases, with 23 bases between the two germline ends. Germline CDR1 SNHLY, CDR2 FYNNEI. The CDR3 runs 14 residues. CDR3 DNA sequence: TGTGCCAGCAGTGTGAACCCACCACCCGGGGGTAGCACTTTC. Translation: CASSVNPPPGGSTF. Full variable domain (remainder filled in from reference TRBV2 and TRBJ2-6): EPEVTQTPSHQVTQMGQEVILRCVPISNHLYFYWYRQILGQKVEFLVSFYNNEISEKSEIFDDQFSVERPDGSNFTLKIRSTKLEDSAMYFCASSVNPPPGGSTFGAGSRLTVL.

V usage is TRBV2 and J usage is TRBJ2-7; 10 bases match TRBD1. Germline V gene data show CDR1 as SNHLY and CDR2 as FYNNEI. The CDR3 covers 12 residues. Germline trimming cut 9 bases from V and 7 bases from J; bases unmatched to any gene: 6. The CDR3, as DNA: TGTGCCAGTGGACAGGGGGTAAGGGAGCAGTACTTC. Protein sequence: CASGQGVREQYF.

This chain connects TRBV7-9 to TRBJ1-1; 8 nucleotides align to TRBD1. This CDR3 is 12 amino acids long. Trimming removed 4 bases from V and 11 bases from J; junction bases left unmatched: 6. The germline V gene encodes CDR1 SEHNR and CDR2 FQNEAQ (reference sequence). The CDR3 DNA is TGTGCCAGCAGCTCTCAGGGGGCCGGTGCTTTCTTT. This translates into CASSSQGAGAFF.

The sample holds a few counts of this clone. The rearrangement links TRBV5-1 to TRBJ2-7, with D perhaps assigned TRBD1 or TRBD2 (5 bases each). The CDR3 runs 14 residues. From germline, CDR1 is SGHRS and CDR2 YFSETQ. The germline V and J ends were trimmed by 3 bases and 3 bases, with 13 bases remaining between them. The CDR3 sequence is CASSSGTAYYEQYF. As DNA, the CDR3 is TGCGCCAGCAGCTCCGGGACGGCTTACTACGAGCAGTACTTC.

This clone has only a few counts. This chain joins TRBV2 and TRBJ1-4; 7 bases are a match to TRBD1. CDR1 is SNHLY and CDR2 is FYNNEI in the germline V gene. Unmatched junction bases numbered 9, after V lost 10 bases and J lost 7 bases. The CDR3 consists of 13 residues. The CDR3 is CATRQGRSEKLFF. The CDR3 DNA reads as TGTGCCACTAGACAGGGAAGGAGTGAAAAACTGTTTTTT.

V is TRBV4-3 and J is TRBJ2-3; 9 nucleotides match TRBD1. The CDR3 extends over 14 amino acids. With 4 bases clipped from V and 4 bases from J, the junction kept 3 bases outside the gene matches. Germline-derived CDR1 and CDR2 are LGHNA and YSLEER. The CDR3 DNA follows: TGCGCCAGCAGCCGAGGGACAGGGCCAGATACGCAGTATTTT. This translates into CASSRGTGPDTQYF.

The chain couples TRBV7-9 to TRBJ2-4; a possible D gene is TRBD2 (5 bases). Trimming removed 2 bases at V and 7 bases at J, with 21 bases between. The germline V gene encodes CDR1 SEHNR and CDR2 FQNEAQ (reference sequence). CDR3 length: 17 amino acids. In DNA form, the CDR3 reads TGTGCCAGCAGCTTATCGGCGGGCTCATCGAAGTGGAACATTCAGTACTTC. Protein: CASSLSAGSSKWNIQYF.

CDR3 in DNA: TGTGCCAGCAGCTTAGTTGGCTCACCCCTCCACTTT. This codes for CASSLVGSPLHF. The V and J genes are TRBV11-2 and TRBJ1-6; D uncertain. This CDR3 spans 12 amino acids. V gave up 1 base and J gave up 10 bases, with 5 bases separating them. In germline, CDR1 is SGHAT, CDR2 FQNNGV.

This clone was seen a few times. The rearrangement links TRBV29-1 to TRBJ2-3, with D unresolved. The germline V gene encodes CDR1 SQVTM and CDR2 ANQGSEA. V lost 6 bases, J lost 2 bases, and 9 bases lay in between. This CDR3 region has 12 residues. CDR3 amino acids: CSVLPDTDTQYF. The CDR3, as DNA: TGCAGCGTCCTCCCGGACACAGATACGCAGTATTTT.

This clone showed up just once. V and J are TRBV7-2 and TRBJ2-5; either TRBD1 or TRBD2 may supply D (6 bases each). The CDR3 length is 16 residues. Looked up from germline, CDR1 is SGHTA and CDR2 is FQGNSA. V was cut by 5 bases and J by 4 bases, with 20 bases left in between. This chain's CDR3 is CASSPTASRGGETQYF. CDR3 DNA sequence: TGTGCCAGCAGCCCTACGGCCAGCAGGGGAGGAGAGACCCAGTACTTC.

This clone was seen only a few times. The chain uses TRBV11-2 and TRBJ1-1, with D hard to call. Trimming cost V 1 base and J 1 base, with 7 bases left between them. This CDR3 is built from 14 residues. The germline CDR1 and CDR2 sequences are SGHAT and FQNNGV. The CDR3 nucleotides are TGTGCCAGCAGCTTAGTCGCAGAGAACACTGAAGCTTTCTTT. Translating it yields CASSLVAENTEAFF.

The sample holds a few counts of this clone. This rearrangement joins TRBV7-6 to TRBJ1-1; D is uncertain. This CDR3 is 13 amino acids long. CDR1 is SGHVS, CDR2 FNYEAQ, per germline. The V gene lost 5 bases and the J gene lost 1 base, with 8 bases spanning the gap. In nucleotides, the CDR3 is TGTGCCAGCAGCATCGAGACGAACACTGAAGCTTTCTTT. Its translation is CASSIETNTEAFF.

This clone showed up just a few times. The chain has TRBV7-9 and TRBJ1-1, with D unresolved. Trimming stripped 5 bases from V and 5 bases from J, with 12 bases between. The CDR3 runs 13 residues. Germline CDR1 is SEHNR and CDR2 is FQNEAQ (reference sequence). The CDR3 is CASSLTVGTEAFF. Written as DNA, the CDR3 is TGTGCCAGCAGCCTCACAGTGGGGACTGAAGCTTTCTTT.

This clone was counted between two and nine times. V usage is TRBV5-1 and J usage is TRBJ2-1; 7 nucleotides align to TRBD2. Per germline, CDR1 SGHRS and CDR2 YFSETQ. This CDR3 contains 15 residues. J lost 5 bases, V lost 0 bases, and 5 bases had no gene match. Here the CDR3 reads CASSLVASGHNEQFF. The DNA of the CDR3 is TGCGCCAGCAGCTTGGTGGCTAGCGGACACAATGAGCAGTTCTTC.

This clone was seen a handful of times. The chain joins TRBV6-1 to TRBJ1-5; possibly TRBD1 for D (5 bases). Germline V gene sequence: CDR1 MNHNS, CDR2 SASEGT. The CDR3 has 14 amino acids. Trimming pared 2 bases from V and 6 bases from J, leaving 11 bases between. The CDR3 here is CASSEQQRGQPQHF. The CDR3 nucleotides are TGTGCCAGCAGTGAACAACAGAGGGGTCAGCCCCAGCATTTT.

This clone was recorded a few times. The V and J genes are TRBV15 and TRBJ1-5; no definite D call. Germline V gives CDR1 LNHNV, CDR2 YYDKDF (reference sequence). This CDR3 has 16 amino acids. V lost 6 bases to trimming and J lost 0 bases, with 15 bases between them. Here the CDR3 reads CATSYDGSYSNQPQHF. As DNA, the CDR3 is TGTGCCACCAGTTACGACGGGTCTTATAGCAATCAGCCCCAGCATTTT. The entire variable domain, with the rest obtained from reference TRBV15 and TRBJ1-5, is as follows: DAMVIQNPRYQVTQFGKPVTLSCSQTLNHNVMYWYQQKSSQAPKLLFHYYDKDFNNEADTPDNFQSRRPNTSFCFLDIRSPGLGDTAMYLCATSYDGSYSNQPQHFGDGTRLSIL.

V usage is TRBV2 and J usage is TRBJ2-6; D possibly corresponds to TRBD2 (6 bases). This CDR3 is built from 17 residues. Germline V CDR1 and CDR2: SNHLY, FYNNEI. Between the trimmed V and J ends, which lost 6 bases and 0 bases, there was a span of 15 bases. The CDR3 region is CASSIGRTASGANVLTF. The CDR3 bases are TGTGCCAGCAGCATTGGGAGGACTGCCTCTGGGGCCAACGTCCTGACTTTC.

This clone has more than one count but fewer than ten. V usage is TRBV7-3 and J usage is TRBJ2-2; D unclear. The CDR3 length is 16 residues. The V end lost 4 bases, the J end lost 4 bases, and 16 bases lay between the germline ends. Germline CDR1 is SGHTA and CDR2 is FQGTGA. CDR3 loop: CASSSPVGQSTGELFF. The CDR3 region has the DNA TGTGCCAGCAGCTCCCCAGTAGGGCAGTCCACCGGGGAGCTGTTTTTT.

This chain uses TRBV27 with TRBJ2-7, with D perhaps matching TRBD2 (5 bases). Between the trimmed V and J ends, which lost 4 bases and 6 bases, there was a span of 10 bases. CDR1 is MNHEY and CDR2 is SMNVEV in the germline V gene (reference sequence). The CDR3 has 12 amino acids. The CDR3 region has the DNA TGTGCCAGCAGTTCCCACCGGGGCGAGCAGTACTTC. Translating it yields CASSSHRGEQYF.

The gene calls are TRBV5-1 and TRBJ2-5, with D uncertain. CDR3 length: 11 residues. Between the trimmed V and J ends, which lost 4 bases and 0 bases, there was a span of 1 base. Germline V gene lookup returns CDR1 SGHRS and CDR2 YFSETQ. The CDR3 DNA follows: TGCGCCAGCAGCGACCAAGAGACCCAGTACTTC. This encodes CASSDQETQYF.

This clone was detected a few times. The V call is TRBV4-3, the J call TRBJ1-4, with D uncertain. The CDR3 length is 15 residues. V lost 3 bases and J 4 bases, leaving 12 bases between the germline ends. Per germline, CDR1 LGHNA and CDR2 YSLEER. The CDR3 region has the DNA TGCGCCAGCAGCCACCCCGACACCGGTAATGAAAAACTGTTTTTT. Protein: CASSHPDTGNEKLFF.

The rearrangement links TRBV30 to TRBJ1-1; D may be TRBD1 (6 bases). The V end was cut by 2 bases, the J end by 0 bases, with 16 bases between. CDR1 and CDR2 from the germline V gene are GTSNPN and SVGIG (reference sequence). This CDR3 region has 16 residues. For the CDR3, the DNA is TGTGCCTGGAGTCCTCGGGGGCAAAGGCTGAACACTGAAGCTTTCTTT. This gives the protein CAWSPRGQRLNTEAFF.

The chain recombines TRBV7-8 with TRBJ2-1; 10 nucleotides match TRBD2. The V segment lost 5 bases and the J segment 7 bases; nucleotides outside the gene matches: 14. Per the germline V gene, CDR1 is SGHVS and CDR2 is FQNEAQ. The CDR3 loop spans 17 amino acids. CDR3 residues: CASSLTPGLANKNEQFF. In DNA, the CDR3 is TGTGCCAGCAGCCTAACCCCGGGACTAGCGAATAAGAATGAGCAGTTCTTC.

This chain joins TRBV30 and TRBJ1-2; D is possibly TRBD1 (5 bases). CDR3 size: 14 residues. V dropped 3 bases and J dropped 5 bases, with 16 bases sitting between them. Germline values: CDR1 GTSNPN, CDR2 SVGIG (reference sequence). This CDR3 is CAWRLKGEGYGYTF. The CDR3 nucleotides are TGTGCCTGGAGACTCAAAGGAGAGGGGTATGGCTACACCTTC.

The chain employs TRBV7-2 and TRBJ2-2; no firm D call. Germline V gives CDR1 SGHTA, CDR2 FQGNSA. Trimming stripped 11 bases from V and 1 base from J, with 17 bases between. CDR3 length: 15 residues. The CDR3, as DNA: TGTGCCGGATCCGCGTACGTCAGGAACACCGGGGAGCTGTTTTTT. This codes for CAGSAYVRNTGELFF. The full variable domain, in which reference TRBV7-2 and TRBJ2-2 provide the parts outside the CDR3, is GAGVSQSPSNKVTEKGKDVELRCDPISGHTALYWYRQSLGQGLEFLIYFQGNSAPDKSGLPSDRFSAERTGGSVSTLTIQRTQQEDSAVYLCAGSAYVRNTGELFFGEGSRLTVL.

The chain uses TRBV7-6 and TRBJ1-1; D is unresolved. The CDR3 is made up of 13 amino acids. Looked up from germline, CDR1 is SGHVS and CDR2 is FNYEAQ. V was cut by 3 bases and J by 0 bases, with 5 bases left in between. DNA for the CDR3: TGTGCCAGCAGCTTGGACCTGAACACTGAAGCTTTCTTT. It codes for CASSLDLNTEAFF. Looking up the rest from reference TRBV7-6 and TRBJ1-1 gives the full variable domain: GAGVSQSPRYKVTKRGQDVALRCDPISGHVSLYWYRQALGQGPEFLTYFNYEAQQDKSGLPNDRFSAERPEGSISTLTIQRTEQRDSAMYRCASSLDLNTEAFFGQGTRLTVV.

CDR3 nucleotides: TGCGCCAGCAGCTTGGAAGGGAGTAATTCACCCCTCCACTTT. It is translated as CASSLEGSNSPLHF. V is TRBV5-1 and J is TRBJ1-6; D remains ambiguous. Trimming cost V 0 bases and J 6 bases, with 7 bases left between them. The CDR3 runs to 14 residues. The germline CDR1 and CDR2 sequences are SGHRS and YFSETQ.

This chain connects TRBV6-1 to TRBJ1-1; D ambiguous. The ends were cut back, 4 bases at V and 4 bases at J, with 10 bases in the middle. CDR1 and CDR2 (germline): MNHNS, SASEGT. CDR3 length: 13 residues. The CDR3 DNA reads TGTGCCAGCAGTGGGCTCAGGATCACTGAAGCTTTCTTT. Its translation is CASSGLRITEAFF.

The DNA for the CDR3 is TGTGCCAGCAGCGCCCGGGACAGGGGTGGGGAAAAACTGTTTTTT. This codes for CASSARDRGGEKLFF. The rearrangement joins TRBV5-4 to TRBJ1-4, with 10 bases aligning to TRBD1. The CDR3 is made up of 15 amino acids. The germline V gene has CDR1 SGHNT and CDR2 YYREEE (reference sequence). V was clipped by 4 bases and J by 8 bases; unmatched bases: 8.

This sequence joins TRBV2 and TRBJ1-6, with 9 positions matching TRBD1. The V gene's germline CDR1 is SNHLY and CDR2 FYNNEI. This CDR3 contains 15 residues. J lost 8 bases, V lost 4 bases, and 6 bases had no gene match. The CDR3 region is CASSVNRGPDSPLHF. The CDR3 nucleotides read TGTGCCAGCAGTGTTAACAGGGGGCCGGATTCACCCCTCCACTTT. The full variable domain, rest sourced from reference TRBV2 and TRBJ1-6, is EPEVTQTPSHQVTQMGQEVILRCVPISNHLYFYWYRQILGQKVEFLVSFYNNEISEKSEIFDDQFSVERPDGSNFTLKIRSTKLEDSAMYFCASSVNRGPDSPLHFGNGTRLTVT.

The chain has TRBV30 and TRBJ1-2; D remains unclear. The CDR3 has 13 residues. Germline loops: CDR1 GTSNPN, CDR2 SVGIG (reference sequence). Trimming removed 0 bases at V and 5 bases at J, with 10 bases between. CDR3 protein: CAWSVRLPYGYTF. CDR3 nucleotide sequence: TGTGCCTGGAGTGTCCGACTGCCATATGGCTACACCTTC.